The source of this T cell receptor beta chain is a study of blood T cells in healthy people across ages. A J-beta primer mix and a sample-barcoded 5' primer were used in a second PCR of roughly 7 to 12 cycles. The template-switch adaptor was a 5' adaptor with 12 random nucleotides. It tagged each cDNA molecule. Via MiXCR, TCRdb re-called the 5' RACE reads, giving one row per CDR3 protein. The repertoire holds roughly 800,000 distinct CDR3 sequences, with 25% as singletons. Points from the study as a whole: There were more naive CD4+ cells and higher diversity in long-lived donors than in aged donors. As naive T cell percentage varied, TCR beta diversity correlated strongly with it.

Germline lookup yields CDR1 SQVTM and CDR2 ANQGSEA. V lost 1 base and J 1 base, leaving 8 bases between the germline ends. This CDR3 region has 14 residues. There are a few counts of this clonotype. Its antigen is not known. These data also formed part of another study, on T cells of mothers and their children. This second study notes: All extracted RNA went into cDNA synthesis, approximately 1.5 ug per 15 ul.

The chain employs TRBV29-1 and TRBJ2-4; possible D gene TRBD2, 6 bases. The sample was blood. The TCR comes from a boy aged 5-17 years in good health. CDR3 protein: CSVEVREAKNIQYF. CDR3 in DNA: TGCAGCGTTGAAGTTCGGGAGGCCAAAAACATTCAGTACTTC. Using reference TRBV29-1 and TRBJ2-4 for the parts outside the CDR3, the full variable domain is SAVISQKPSRDICQRGTSLTIQCQVDSQVTMMFWYRQQPGQSLTLIATANQGSEATYESGFVIDKFPISRPNLTFSTLTVSNMSPEDSSIYLCSVEVREAKNIQYFGAGTRLSVL.